This is a list of T cell receptor beta chains from one sample in a study of CD8 T cells in ankylosing spondylitis. In TCRdb, the 5' RACE reads were re-called with MiXCR into one record per CDR3 protein. The sample consists of 700,000 or so distinct CDR3 sequences, roughly 19% of them appearing once. The sequencing input was blood, either unsorted or a sorted T cell fraction (not recorded which). The receptors were gathered from a male donor with ankylosing spondylitis. The CDR3 runs from the conserved cysteine through the conserved F or W. The D gene is left open where the match is weak. The size entry is marked missing in some rows and otherwise reads once, few, many or a size class.

v_call: TRBV7-9
d_call: .
clone_size: many
j_call: TRBJ1-4
cdr3_nt: TGTGCCAGCGGACAGACGAATGAAAAACTGTTTTTT
cdr3_aa: CASGQTNEKLFF

v_call: TRBV4-3
d_call: TRBD1
clone_size: .
j_call: TRBJ2-5
cdr3_nt: TGCGCCAGCAGCCCGGGACAGTTAGAGACCCAGTACTTC
cdr3_aa: CASSPGQLETQYF

v_call: TRBV6-1
d_call: .
clone_size: .
j_call: TRBJ2-2
cdr3_nt: TGTGCCAGCAGCATCACGGGGGACACCGGGGAGCTGTTTTTT
cdr3_aa: CASSITGDTGELFF

v_call: TRBV20-1
d_call: .
clone_size: .
j_call: TRBJ1-1
cdr3_nt: TGCAGTGCTTTTTCTACTAACACTGAAGCTTTCTTT
cdr3_aa: CSAFSTNTEAFF

v_call: TRBV7-9
d_call: TRBD1
clone_size: few
j_call: TRBJ1-3
cdr3_nt: TGTGCCAGCAGCGGTGGATCGACAGGGGATCCATACACCATATATTTT
cdr3_aa: CASSGGSTGDPYTIYF

v_call: TRBV27
d_call: .
clone_size: .
j_call: TRBJ2-4
cdr3_nt: TGTGCCAGCAGTTCCCCGGGACCCCGGGTTGGGAACATTCAGTACTTC
cdr3_aa: CASSSPGPRVGNIQYF

v_call: TRBV5-1
d_call: TRBD1
clone_size: .
j_call: TRBJ2-7
cdr3_nt: TGCGCCAGCAGCTCCTCAAACAGACAGGGCTCCTACGAGCAGTACTTC
cdr3_aa: CASSSSNRQGSYEQYF

v_call: TRBV9
d_call: .
clone_size: .
j_call: TRBJ2-7
cdr3_nt: TGTGCCAGCAGCGTAGCAGGGGAAAGCTCCTACGAGCAGTACTTC
cdr3_aa: CASSVAGESSYEQYF

v_call: TRBV5-6
d_call: .
clone_size: .
j_call: TRBJ1-6
cdr3_nt: TGTGCCAGCAGCCTCCGGGACGTACCAATGGGGAATTCACCCCTCCACTTT
cdr3_aa: CASSLRDVPMGNSPLHF

v_call: TRBV24-1
d_call: TRBD1
clone_size: .
j_call: TRBJ1-1
cdr3_nt: TGTGCCACCAGTGATTGGGGACAGGACCACACTGAAGCTTTCTTT
cdr3_aa: CATSDWGQDHTEAFF

v_call: TRBV5-5
d_call: TRBD1
clone_size: few
j_call: TRBJ1-5
cdr3_nt: TGTGCCAGCAGCGGGGGACAGAATAGCAATCAGCCCCAGCATTTT
cdr3_aa: CASSGGQNSNQPQHF

v_call: TRBV25-1
d_call: .
clone_size: few
j_call: TRBJ2-7
cdr3_nt: TGTGCCAGCAGACCTCAGGGGTCCTACGAGCAGTACTTC
cdr3_aa: CASRPQGSYEQYF

v_call: TRBV4-2
d_call: .
clone_size: .
j_call: TRBJ2-3
cdr3_nt: TGTGCCAGCAGCCAAGCCAAAGGGGGGGCCGGCACAGATACGCAGTATTTT
cdr3_aa: CASSQAKGGAGTDTQYF

v_call: TRBV5-5
d_call: TRBD1
clone_size: few
j_call: TRBJ1-3
cdr3_nt: TGTGCCAGCAGCTGTACCAGTAGGGACAGTGGAAACACCATATATTTT
cdr3_aa: CASSCTSRDSGNTIYF

v_call: TRBV11-2
d_call: TRBD2
clone_size: .
j_call: TRBJ2-1
cdr3_nt: TGTGCCAGCAGCTCCACACTAGCGGGGGGCGCCCACAATGAGCAGTTCTTC
cdr3_aa: CASSSTLAGGAHNEQFF

v_call: TRBV15
d_call: .
clone_size: .
j_call: TRBJ1-5
cdr3_nt: TGTGCCACCAGCACCCTGAAGGGGGACAATCAGCCCCAGCATTTT
cdr3_aa: CATSTLKGDNQPQHF

v_call: TRBV4-1
d_call: TRBD1
clone_size: .
j_call: TRBJ2-1
cdr3_nt: TGCGCCAGCAGCCAGACCGGGACAGTCTCCTACAATGAGCAGTTCTTC
cdr3_aa: CASSQTGTVSYNEQFF

v_call: TRBV7-2
d_call: .
clone_size: few
j_call: TRBJ2-3
cdr3_nt: TGTGCCAGCAGCCCCCAGCTGGGTTCCACAGATACGCAGTATTTT
cdr3_aa: CASSPQLGSTDTQYF

v_call: TRBV5-1
d_call: .
clone_size: many
j_call: TRBJ2-1
cdr3_nt: TGTGCCAGCAGCTTGGAGGCAGGGACCTACAATGAGCAGTTCTTC
cdr3_aa: CASSLEAGTYNEQFF

v_call: TRBV20-1
d_call: .
clone_size: few
j_call: TRBJ2-1
cdr3_nt: TGCAGTGCTCCTCGGGAGCGGAAAGGGCTAGCTAAATACTCCTACAATGAGCAGTTCTTC
cdr3_aa: CSAPRERKGLAKYSYNEQFF

v_call: TRBV4-3
d_call: .
clone_size: few
j_call: TRBJ2-3
cdr3_nt: TGCGCCAGCAGCCAACGACCCCCAGATACGCAGTATTTT
cdr3_aa: CASSQRPPDTQYF

v_call: TRBV7-8
d_call: TRBD1
clone_size: .
j_call: TRBJ1-1
cdr3_nt: TGTGCCAGCAGCTTAGATAGGACAGGTGCCTCCACTGAAGCTTTCTTT
cdr3_aa: CASSLDRTGASTEAFF

v_call: TRBV6-2/TRBV6-3
d_call: TRBD2
clone_size: .
j_call: TRBJ2-5
cdr3_nt: TGTGCCAGCAGTTGGGGACTACCCGGGGAGACCCAGTACTTC
cdr3_aa: CASSWGLPGETQYF

v_call: TRBV20-1
d_call: TRBD1
clone_size: .
j_call: TRBJ1-5
cdr3_nt: TGCAGTGCTAGCCCACAGGGGGCTAATCAGCCCCAGCATTTT
cdr3_aa: CSASPQGANQPQHF

v_call: TRBV20-1
d_call: TRBD2
clone_size: .
j_call: TRBJ2-7
cdr3_nt: TGCAGTGCTAGAGACCCGGGACTAGCGGCCTACGAGCAGTACTTC
cdr3_aa: CSARDPGLAAYEQYF

v_call: TRBV5-1
d_call: .
clone_size: .
j_call: TRBJ2-7
cdr3_nt: TGCGCCAGCAGTCCTCCGGGACGGACCTCCTACGAGCAGTACTTC
cdr3_aa: CASSPPGRTSYEQYF

v_call: TRBV5-1
d_call: .
clone_size: .
j_call: TRBJ2-1
cdr3_nt: TGCGCCAGCAGCCCGCCCTTACTAGCCGGGCACAATGAGCAGTTCTTC
cdr3_aa: CASSPPLLAGHNEQFF

v_call: TRBV20-1
d_call: TRBD2
clone_size: few
j_call: TRBJ2-2
cdr3_nt: TGCAGTGCTAGGGGGGGAGTAGCGGGATTGAACACCGGGGAGCTGTTTTTT
cdr3_aa: CSARGGVAGLNTGELFF

v_call: TRBV29-1
d_call: .
clone_size: .
j_call: TRBJ2-1
cdr3_nt: TGCAGCGTTGAAGGGGTGGGGTGGGACGTGGGGTTCTTC
cdr3_aa: CSVEGVGWDVGFF

v_call: TRBV12-3/TRBV12-4
d_call: .
clone_size: few
j_call: TRBJ2-2
cdr3_nt: TGTGCCAGCAGGGGGGACTTCCTTCCGAACACCGGGGAGCTGTTTTTT
cdr3_aa: CASRGDFLPNTGELFF

v_call: TRBV7-9
d_call: .
clone_size: few
j_call: TRBJ2-7
cdr3_nt: TGTGCCAGCAGCTTATTTGGAAACGAGCAGTACTTC
cdr3_aa: CASSLFGNEQYF

v_call: TRBV12-3/TRBV12-4
d_call: .
clone_size: .
j_call: TRBJ2-3
cdr3_nt: TGTGCCAGCCATCCACCTGTAGCAGATACGCAGTATTTT
cdr3_aa: CASHPPVADTQYF

v_call: TRBV7-9
d_call: .
clone_size: few
j_call: TRBJ2-3
cdr3_nt: TGTGCCAGCAGCGCCTACAGGGCGGGAAGCACAGATACGCAGTATTTT
cdr3_aa: CASSAYRAGSTDTQYF

v_call: TRBV5-1
d_call: .
clone_size: .
j_call: TRBJ2-3
cdr3_nt: TGCGCCAGCACGAACTGGGGGTCCGATACGCAGTATTTT
cdr3_aa: CASTNWGSDTQYF

v_call: TRBV3-1
d_call: TRBD2
clone_size: few
j_call: TRBJ2-3
cdr3_nt: TGTGCCAGCAGCCAAGACCTAGGGACTAGCAGGGATTTT
cdr3_aa: CASSQDLGTSRDF

v_call: TRBV3-1
d_call: .
clone_size: few
j_call: TRBJ1-1
cdr3_nt: TGTGCCAGCAGCCAAAATGATTTCTACACTGAAGCTTTCTTT
cdr3_aa: CASSQNDFYTEAFF

v_call: TRBV20-1
d_call: .
clone_size: .
j_call: TRBJ1-4
cdr3_nt: TGCAGTGCTAGAGAGATCGGACGGGGTGAAAAACTGTTTTTT
cdr3_aa: CSAREIGRGEKLFF